This T cell receptor (beta chain) appears in the sequencing data of a study of blood T cell repertoires in COVID-19. Study details: The United States, Italy and Spain supplied acute and convalescent COVID-19 samples.

Libraries were prepared by immunoSEQ multiplex PCR; TCRdb keeps only in-frame clonotypes and omits some of them. This table holds about 280,000 clones, around 88% found once. The clonotype comes from a woman in her thirties who had recovered from COVID-19. Sequenced: peripheral blood.

Here the CDR3 reads CASSSKGGNTIYF. The DNA of the CDR3 is TGTGCCAGCAGCTCAAAGGGAGGCAACACCATATATTTT. The chain has TRBV11-3 and TRBJ1-3; D not certain. Trimming stripped 4 bases from V and 7 bases from J, with 11 bases between. CDR3 length equals 13 residues. Germline-derived CDR1 and CDR2 are SGHNT and YENEEA.